The 31 T cell receptor beta chains given below trace back to one sample, sequenced in a study of T cell repertoires in cytomegalovirus infection. Via MiXCR, TCRdb re-called the reads, giving one row per CDR3 protein. The profile shows fewer than 300,000 distinct CDR3 sequences, around 25% of them singletons. The source material was PBMCs. These TCRs come from a human donor in good health (CMV status not recorded). Some clones in this sample may be carry-over from other donors' samples.

This clonotype was seen more than once but under ten times. The chain combines TRBV6-8 with TRBJ2-7; 8 nucleotides agree with TRBD1. Germline V CDR1 and CDR2: MNHGY, SAAAGT. V gave up 7 bases and J gave up 3 bases; unmatched junction bases: 17. The CDR3 sequence is 17 residues long. The CDR3 sequence is CASIKGHDRGSVYEQYF. The CDR3 DNA sequence: TGTGCCAGCATTAAGGGACATGACAGGGGTTCCGTCTACGAGCAGTACTTC.

The gene calls are TRBV11-2 and TRBJ2-1, with 7 bases identical to TRBD1. Trimming removed 1 base from V and 15 bases from J; junction bases left unmatched: 6. The CDR3 is 12 amino acids. The germline V gene encodes CDR1 SGHAT and CDR2 FQNNGV. This CDR3 reads CASSLVVDRMFF. Here the CDR3 DNA reads TGTGCCAGCAGCTTAGTTGTGGACAGGATGTTCTTC.

The rearrangement joins TRBV7-2 to TRBJ2-2, with a possible D match to TRBD1 (6 bases). From germline, CDR1 is SGHTA and CDR2 FQGNSA. Trimming cost V 4 bases and J 3 bases, with 9 bases left between them. The CDR3 spans 14 residues. The DNA of the CDR3 is TGTGCCAGCAGCTCGCCAGGGGACACCGGGGAGCTGTTTTTT. Translation: CASSSPGDTGELFF.

This clonotype was seen more than once but under ten times. This chain connects TRBV7-2 to TRBJ1-2; 9 bases fit TRBD1. The CDR3 contains 14 residues. J gave up 5 bases and V 5 bases, and 6 bases lay outside the gene matches. The germline V gene encodes CDR1 SGHTA and CDR2 FQGNSA. The CDR3 region is CASSRPGQGYGYTF. The CDR3 DNA follows: TGTGCCAGCAGCAGACCGGGACAGGGTTATGGCTACACCTTC.

As regards this clonotype: Since a much larger clone is just one base distant, this may be a read error. V is TRBV6-8 and J is TRBJ2-7; TRBD2 matches at 12 bases. The germline V gene encodes CDR1 MNHGY and CDR2 SAAAGT. The CDR3 is 14 residues long. After removal of 6 bases from V and 5 bases from J, the junction contained 5 bases not matched to a gene. The chain's CDR3 is CASRLAGGGHEQYF. As DNA, the CDR3 is TGTGCCAGCAGACTAGCGGGAGGAGGCCACGAGCAGTACTTC.

The gene calls are TRBV6-6 and TRBJ2-2, with 15 positions matching TRBD2. V lost 2 bases to trimming and J lost 9 bases; unmatched junction nucleotides: 4. Looked up from germline, CDR1 is MNHNY and CDR2 is SVGAGI (reference sequence). The CDR3 spans 16 residues. The CDR3 DNA sequence: TGTGCCAGCAGTTACGGGGGACTAGCGGGAGGCCGGGAGCTGTTTTTT. Translating gives CASSYGGLAGGRELFF.

In this sample, this clonotype turned up a few times. The rearrangement uses TRBV10-3 and TRBJ2-3; D is possibly TRBD2 (6 bases). This CDR3 is built from 15 residues. V lost 8 bases and J lost 2, with 17 bases in between. The germline V gene encodes CDR1 ENHRY and CDR2 SYGVKD. The CDR3 DNA reads as TGTGCCATCGCCGGGGGATTGGGCACCACAGATACGCAGTATTTT. Amino acid sequence: CAIAGGLGTTDTQYF.

This clonotype was counted between two and nine times. The chain has TRBV28 and TRBJ1-1; 7 bases align to TRBD1. This CDR3 has 17 amino acids. V was pared by 3 bases and J by 0 bases, with 10 bases of the junction left unmatched. Germline loops: CDR1 MDHEN, CDR2 SYDVKM. The CDR3 loop is CASSFSRGDPMNTEAFF. Written as DNA, the CDR3 is TGTGCCAGCAGTTTCAGCAGGGGGGATCCCATGAACACTGAAGCTTTCTTT.

Only a few counts were recorded for this clonotype. This chain joins TRBV7-9 and TRBJ1-1; TRBD1 matches at 7 bases. V was pared by 0 bases and J by 12 bases, with 7 bases of the junction left unmatched. CDR1 is SEHNR, CDR2 FQNEAQ, per germline (reference sequence). The CDR3 sequence is 13 residues long. CDR3 sequence (DNA): TGTGCCAGCAGCTTAGCCGGGGGACAGCAGACTTTCTTT. Translated: CASSLAGGQQTFF.

The table lists this clonotype with a few counts. The chain uses TRBV5-1 and TRBJ2-4; the match to TRBD1 covers 9 bases. CDR3 length: 15 residues. The germline V gene has CDR1 SGHRS and CDR2 YFSETQ. The junction had 10 bases not matched to a gene; V was cut back by 4 bases and J by 8 bases. The CDR3 DNA is TGCGCCAGCAGCGGCGGGACAGGGATTATATACATTCAGTACTTC. Its translation: CASSGGTGIIYIQYF.

This clonotype was picked up a small number of times. The rearrangement links TRBV6-2 or TRBV6-3 to TRBJ2-5, with 10 bases matching TRBD2. CDR1 is MNHEY, CDR2 SVGEGT, per germline. V lost 5 bases to trimming and J lost 3 bases; unmatched junction nucleotides: 6. This CDR3 spans 15 amino acids. CDR3 DNA: TGTGCCAGCAGTCGTCCCGGACTAGCGGAAGAGACCCAGTACTTC. Translating it yields CASSRPGLAEETQYF.

The chain is built from TRBV11-2 and TRBJ2-1; the match to TRBD2 covers 12 bases. V shed 5 bases, J shed 4 bases, and the junction held 6 bases outside the gene matches. The germline gives CDR1 SGHAT, CDR2 FQNNGV. This CDR3 is built from 16 residues. The CDR3 DNA follows: TGTGCCAGCAGCATCTCACTAGCGGGAGGTTACAATGAGCAGTTCTTC. As protein: CASSISLAGGYNEQFF.

This clonotype has ten or more counts. The rearrangement links TRBV7-9 to TRBJ2-5; D remains ambiguous. The V end lost 6 bases, the J end lost 5 bases, and 7 bases lay between the germline ends. Germline values: CDR1 SEHNR, CDR2 FQNEAQ (reference sequence). The CDR3 consists of 11 residues. The CDR3 protein is CASSTKETQYF. Written as DNA, the CDR3 is TGTGCCAGCAGTACGAAGGAGACCCAGTACTTC.

This clonotype was seen ten or more times. The chain employs TRBV4-3 and TRBJ2-1, with a possible D match to TRBD2 (5 bases). V was pared by 2 bases and J by 2 bases, with 10 bases between. The CDR3 length is 15 residues. Germline V lookup: CDR1 LGHNA, CDR2 YSLEER. The CDR3 coding sequence is TGCGCCAGCAGCCAAAACCTACTAGCCTACAATGAGCAGTTCTTC. Its protein is CASSQNLLAYNEQFF.

V and J are TRBV6-2 or TRBV6-3 and TRBJ2-7; D gene unclear. CDR1 MNHEY and CDR2 SVGEGT come from the germline V gene. Trimming cost V 6 bases and J 7 bases, with 10 bases left between them. There are 11 residues in the CDR3. The CDR3 loop reads CASSKDGEQYF. The CDR3 DNA sequence: TGTGCCAGCAGCAAGGACGGGGAGCAGTACTTC.

This clonotype was seen only a few times. The chain joins TRBV7-9 to TRBJ1-1; D is possibly TRBD1 (6 bases). CDR3 length equals 14 residues. CDR1 and CDR2 from the germline V gene are SEHNR and FQNEAQ (reference sequence). V lost 3 bases and J lost 7, with 15 bases in between. This CDR3 is CASSFSGGRDEAFF. The CDR3, as DNA: TGTGCCAGCAGCTTCTCTGGGGGGCGCGATGAAGCTTTCTTT.

This clonotype occurred a few times. The rearrangement links TRBV20-1 to TRBJ2-7; possibly TRBD2 for D (6 bases). The length of the CDR3 is 14 residues. CDR1 is DFQATT, CDR2 SNEGSKA, per germline (reference sequence). The V end was cut by 3 bases, the J end by 2 bases, with 14 bases between. The CDR3 region has the DNA TGCAGTGCTAGTATCCGTAGCGGAGCCTACGAGCAGTACTTC. Translation: CSASIRSGAYEQYF.

This clonotype was picked up a small number of times. This rearrangement joins TRBV6-2 or TRBV6-3 to TRBJ2-1; 13 nucleotides match TRBD2. The CDR3 loop spans 13 amino acids. V was clipped by 11 bases and J by 10 bases; unmatched bases: 8. Germline V lookup: CDR1 MNHEY, CDR2 SVGEGT. CDR3 nucleotides: TGTGCCGGAAGGACTAGCGGGAGAAACGAGCAGTTCTTC. Amino acids: CAGRTSGRNEQFF.

J is TRBJ1-6 and V is TRBV12-3 or TRBV12-4, with TRBD1 identical over 8 bases. V gave up 6 bases and J gave up 0 bases; unmatched junction bases: 7. This CDR3 comprises 17 residues. This CDR3 is CASSSGGSSSYNSPLHF. Here the CDR3 DNA reads TGTGCCAGCAGCTCAGGGGGCTCGAGCTCCTATAATTCACCCCTCCACTTT.

The chain employs TRBV7-9 and TRBJ2-1; 7 nucleotides agree with TRBD2. The trim removed 6 bases at V and 8 bases at J, leaving 10 bases unmatched. There are 14 residues in the CDR3. The V gene's germline CDR1 is SEHNR and CDR2 FQNEAQ (reference sequence). CDR3 protein: CASRGTGLNHEQFF. The CDR3, as DNA: TGTGCCAGCAGGGGGACGGGACTAAACCATGAGCAGTTCTTC.

The rearrangement links TRBV7-3 to TRBJ2-5, with TRBD2 matching 14 bases. The trim removed 6 bases at V and 5 bases at J, leaving 5 bases unmatched. This CDR3 comprises 15 residues. Germline assignment: CDR1 SGHTA and CDR2 FQGTGA. This CDR3 is CASRDGTSGGETQYF. CDR3 nucleotide sequence: TGTGCCAGCAGGGACGGGACTAGCGGGGGTGAGACCCAGTACTTC.

This CDR3 is CSARSGGGQPQHF. In nucleotides, the CDR3 is TGCAGTGCTAGGTCTGGCGGTGGTCAGCCCCAGCATTTT. The rearrangement joins TRBV20-1 to TRBJ1-5; D call uncertain. This CDR3 has 13 residues. V was pared by 3 bases and J by 6 bases, with 12 bases between. CDR1 and CDR2 (germline): DFQATT, SNEGSKA (reference sequence).

The rearrangement links TRBV14 to TRBJ1-4; D is unresolved. Germline lookup yields CDR1 SGHDN and CDR2 FVKESK. CDR3 length equals 13 residues. V was cut by 1 base and J by 5 bases, with 5 bases left in between. The DNA of the CDR3 is TGTGCCAGCAGCCAAGTGGTCAATGAAAAACTGTTTTTT. Encoded protein: CASSQVVNEKLFF. Full variable domain (outside the CDR3, taken from reference TRBV14 and TRBJ1-4): EAGVTQFPSHSVIEKGQTVTLRCDPISGHDNLYWYRRVMGKEIKFLLHFVKESKQDESGMPNNRFLAERTGGTYSTLKVQPAELEDSGVYFCASSQVVNEKLFFGSGTQLSVL.

The gene calls are TRBV2 and TRBJ1-1; the D is unclear. Trimming pared 0 bases from V and 5 bases from J, leaving 10 bases between. CDR3 size: 14 residues. Germline CDR1 SNHLY, CDR2 FYNNEI. For the CDR3, the DNA is TGTGCCAGCAGTGAAGCGCAAGGTAAAACTGAAGCTTTCTTT. As protein: CASSEAQGKTEAFF.

This clonotype was counted between two and nine times. CDR3 loop: CASRTDRGGYEQYF. DNA of the CDR3: TGTGCCAGCAGGACAGACAGGGGAGGCTACGAGCAGTACTTC. The V call is TRBV6-6, the J call TRBJ2-7; 8 bases match TRBD1. The V and J ends lost 6 bases and 3 bases, in that order; junction bases with no gene match: 7. The CDR3 sequence is 14 residues long. Looked up from germline, CDR1 is MNHNY and CDR2 is SVGAGI (reference sequence).

The V call is TRBV6-9, the J call TRBJ2-1; TRBD2 matches at 7 bases. V shed 3 bases and J 3 bases; nucleotides not matched to a gene: 5. The germline V gene encodes CDR1 MNHGY and CDR2 SVAAGI. CDR3 size: 15 residues. This CDR3 reads CASSYGGSDYNEQFF. The CDR3 DNA reads TGTGCCAGCAGTTACGGCGGGAGTGACTACAATGAGCAGTTCTTC.

This sequence joins TRBV20-1 and TRBJ2-6; 9 bases map to TRBD1. The CDR3 consists of 15 residues. J lost 0 bases, V lost 5 bases, and 2 bases had no gene match. CDR1 is DFQATT, CDR2 SNEGSKA, per germline (reference sequence). The CDR3 sequence: CSAGTGTSGANVLTF. The DNA for the CDR3 is TGCAGTGCTGGGACAGGGACCTCTGGGGCCAACGTCCTGACTTTC.

The V call is TRBV11-2, the J call TRBJ2-7; TRBD2 matches at 8 bases. Per germline, CDR1 SGHAT and CDR2 FQNNGV. V lost 5 bases to trimming and J lost 4 bases; unmatched junction nucleotides: 10. This CDR3 region has 15 residues. CDR3 bases: TGTGCCAGCAGCCCCCGGGCAGCGGGAGCGTACGAGCAGTACTTC. This encodes CASSPRAAGAYEQYF.

This clonotype came up a few times. The chain is built from TRBV6-2 or TRBV6-3 and TRBJ1-1, with 8 bases lining up with TRBD1. The CDR3 contains 14 residues. Germline lookup yields CDR1 MNHEY and CDR2 SVGEGT. Trimming took 6 bases from V and 1 from J; bases not matched to a gene: 4. CDR3 bases: TGTGCCAGCAGCGGGACAGGATGGAACACTGAAGCTTTCTTT. The encoded protein is CASSGTGWNTEAFF.

In its sample, this clonotype was seen a few times. This sequence joins TRBV10-3 and TRBJ2-3, with 8 bases fitting TRBD2. Losses at the gene ends were 10 bases for V and 4 bases for J; bases not matched to a gene: 10. This CDR3 has 14 amino acids. Germline CDR1 ENHRY, CDR2 SYGVKD. In DNA form, the CDR3 reads TGTGCCACCCGAAGCGGGGGAGGAGCAGATACGCAGTATTTT. It encodes CATRSGGGADTQYF.

V and J are TRBV28 and TRBJ2-3; unclear D gene. Germline CDR1 is MDHEN and CDR2 is SYDVKM. The CDR3 loop spans 12 amino acids. V shed 1 base and J shed 7 bases, with 6 bases lying between them. CDR3 sequence: CASSLLANTQYF. The CDR3 nucleotides are TGTGCCAGCAGTTTATTGGCTAATACGCAGTATTTT.